These 25 T cell receptor beta chains were sequenced from one sample in a study of blood T cell repertoires in COVID-19. Clones were sequenced by immunoSEQ multiplex PCR, and TCRdb holds only the in-frame ones, with some missing. The data contain 250,000 to 350,000 clones, roughly nine tenths of them singletons. The sample was peripheral blood. The source of these receptors is a man between 18 and 35 years old who had recovered from COVID-19.

A single count supports this clone. This chain connects TRBV7-8 to TRBJ2-1; 10 nucleotides agree with TRBD2. This CDR3 has 16 residues. From germline, CDR1 is SGHVS and CDR2 FQNEAQ. Germline trimming cut 2 bases from V and 8 bases from J; bases unmatched to any gene: 9. This chain's CDR3 is CASSLRPSGSIYEQFF. The CDR3 DNA reads TGTGCCAGCAGCTTAAGGCCTAGCGGGAGTATCTATGAGCAGTTCTTC.

The CDR3 spells CASSFPGLAGEGSYNEQFF. The CDR3 nucleotides are TGTGCCAGCAGCTTCCCGGGACTAGCGGGGGAAGGCTCCTACAATGAGCAGTTCTTC. This chain joins TRBV7-2 and TRBJ2-1, with TRBD2 identical over 14 bases. This CDR3 region has 19 residues. The V gene's germline CDR1 is SGHTA and CDR2 FQGNSA. V trimming: 3 bases; J trimming: 0 bases; junction bases outside the gene matches: 7.

The chain couples TRBV6-1 to TRBJ1-3; D not resolved. V gave up 2 bases and J gave up 1 base, with 9 bases separating them. The CDR3 consists of 15 residues. In germline, CDR1 is MNHNS, CDR2 SASEGT. This CDR3 reads CASSELWRSGNTIYF. DNA for the CDR3: TGTGCCAGCAGTGAACTTTGGCGGTCTGGAAACACCATATATTTT.

The V and J genes are TRBV19 and TRBJ1-5, with TRBD1 matching 9 bases. J lost 2 bases, V lost 4 bases, and 3 bases had no gene match. This CDR3 contains 15 residues. Germline V gives CDR1 LNHDA, CDR2 SQIVND (reference sequence). Here the CDR3 DNA reads TGTGCCAGTAGTACGGACAGGGGCCGCAATCAGCCCCAGCATTTT. Protein product: CASSTDRGRNQPQHF. Filled out from reference TRBV19 and TRBJ1-5, the complete variable domain reads DGGITQSPKYLFRKEGQNVTLSCEQNLNHDAMYWYRQDPGQGLRLIYYSQIVNDFQKGDIAEGYSVSREKKESFPLTVTSAQKNPTAFYLCASSTDRGRNQPQHFGDGTRLSIL.

This clone was detected only once. The chain combines TRBV27 with TRBJ1-1; the match to TRBD1 covers 8 bases. V lost 8 bases to trimming and J lost 1 base; unmatched junction nucleotides: 6. Per germline, CDR1 MNHEY and CDR2 SMNVEV (reference sequence). The CDR3 spans 14 residues. The CDR3 coding sequence is TGTGCCAGCCGAGAGGACAGGGAGAACACTGAAGCTTTCTTT. It codes for CASREDRENTEAFF.

V usage is TRBV5-1 and J usage is TRBJ2-3, with 9 bases identical to TRBD2. CDR3 size: 14 residues. The germline gives CDR1 SGHRS, CDR2 YFSETQ. After removal of 4 bases from V and 5 bases from J, the junction contained 5 bases not matched to a gene. CDR3 sequence: CASSRGLAGDTQYF. The CDR3 DNA reads TGCGCCAGCAGCCGGGGACTAGCAGGAGATACGCAGTATTTT.

The V call is TRBV10-3, the J call TRBJ2-7, with 7 bases fitting TRBD1. The CDR3 sequence is 14 residues long. The germline gives CDR1 ENHRY, CDR2 SYGVKD. V lost 4 bases, J lost 0 bases, and 3 bases stayed unmatched. CDR3 nucleotide sequence: TGTGCCATCAGTGTGGCAGGGGGCTCCTACGAGCAGTACTTC. As protein: CAISVAGGSYEQYF.

The genes are TRBV29-1 and TRBJ1-1; D possibly corresponds to TRBD1 (5 bases). This CDR3 comprises 14 residues. CDR1 is SQVTM, CDR2 ANQGSEA, per germline. V was shortened by 5 bases and J by 0 bases, with 13 bases between the two germline ends. Here the CDR3 DNA reads TGCAGCGTTTGGCGCGGGACGGTGAACACTGAAGCTTTCTTT. This gives the protein CSVWRGTVNTEAFF.

The chain combines TRBV7-2 with TRBJ1-2; possibly TRBD1 for D (5 bases). V gave up 1 base and J gave up 6 bases, with 24 bases separating them. Germline CDR1 SGHTA, CDR2 FQGNSA. The CDR3 length is 18 residues. The CDR3 nucleotides read TGTGCCAGCAGCTTAGTGGGGCCGGCGGCACATCTTTACGATGGCTACACCTTC. It codes for CASSLVGPAAHLYDGYTF. The full variable domain, completed using reference TRBV7-2 and TRBJ1-2, is GAGVSQSPSNKVTEKGKDVELRCDPISGHTALYWYRQSLGQGLEFLIYFQGNSAPDKSGLPSDRFSAERTGGSVSTLTIQRTQQEDSAVYLCASSLVGPAAHLYDGYTFGSGTRLTVV.

The gene calls are TRBV5-8 and TRBJ2-4; perhaps TRBD1 as D (5 bases). This CDR3 region has 16 residues. V lost 0 bases and J lost 0, with 10 bases in between. Germline loops: CDR1 SGHTS, CDR2 YDEGEE. The chain's CDR3 is CASSLGQYLAKNIQYF. In nucleotides, the CDR3 is TGTGCCAGCAGCTTGGGACAGTATTTAGCCAAAAACATTCAGTACTTC.

This chain uses TRBV7-2 with TRBJ1-4, with 8 bases that match TRBD1. Trimming at V came to 5 bases and at J to 8 bases, leaving 10 bases not matched to a gene. The germline gives CDR1 SGHTA, CDR2 FQGNSA. This CDR3 is built from 15 residues. The CDR3 coding sequence is TGTGCCAGCAGCCAGCAGGGGGCGGTTGAGGAAAAACTGTTTTTT. Translation gives CASSQQGAVEEKLFF.

This sequence joins TRBV6-1 and TRBJ1-4; 11 bases match TRBD1. V gave up 3 bases and J gave up 10 bases; unmatched junction bases: 4. CDR3 length equals 14 residues. The germline V gene encodes CDR1 MNHNS and CDR2 SASEGT. CDR3 sequence: CASSEGQGVGKLFF. The CDR3 DNA reads TGTGCCAGCAGTGAGGGACAGGGGGTTGGAAAACTGTTTTTT.

The genes are TRBV27 and TRBJ2-1; 10 bases agree with TRBD2. The CDR3 is 14 amino acids. Germline-derived CDR1 and CDR2 are MNHEY and SMNVEV (reference sequence). The ends lost 4 bases at V and 11 bases at J; junction bases unmatched: 8. The CDR3 DNA reads as TGTGCCAGCAGTTCCCCTACGGGACTAGCGAAGCAGTTCTTC. It is translated as CASSSPTGLAKQFF.

The chain is built from TRBV6-5 and TRBJ1-1; TRBD1 matches 9 bases. The CDR3 consists of 13 residues. CDR1 and CDR2 from the germline V gene are MNHEY and SVGAGI. V dropped 5 bases and J dropped 4; count of bases not matched to a gene: 2. CDR3 sequence: CASSTGGVTEAFF. In DNA, the CDR3 is TGTGCCAGCAGTACAGGGGGCGTCACTGAAGCTTTCTTT.

The rearrangement links TRBV5-1 to TRBJ1-6, with 12 bases identical to TRBD1. The CDR3 spans 15 residues. Per the germline V gene, CDR1 is SGHRS and CDR2 is YFSETQ. J lost 8 bases, V lost 4 bases, and 4 bases had no gene match. The CDR3: CASSGGQGADSPLHF. CDR3 DNA: TGCGCCAGCAGCGGGGGACAGGGGGCTGATTCACCCCTCCACTTT.

The V and J genes are TRBV6-6 and TRBJ1-2; no clear D. The CDR3 covers 14 residues. With 2 bases removed from V and 5 bases from J, the gap between germline ends came to 12 bases. Germline V gene sequence: CDR1 MNHNY, CDR2 SVGAGI (reference sequence). CDR3 sequence reads: CASSYDPGLYGYTF. In nucleotides, the CDR3 is TGTGCCAGCAGTTACGATCCAGGTTTATATGGCTACACCTTC.

The chain employs TRBV6-2 or TRBV6-3 and TRBJ1-2; the match to TRBD1 covers 10 bases. J gave up 6 bases and V 5 bases, and 3 bases lay outside the gene matches. The CDR3 is made up of 13 amino acids. The germline V gene has CDR1 MNHEY and CDR2 SVGEGT. CDR3 sequence reads: CASSRGTGDGYTF. The DNA for the CDR3 is TGTGCCAGCAGTCGCGGGACAGGGGATGGCTACACCTTC.

DNA for the CDR3: TGTGCCAGCAGCTTCGGGACAGACCGAAGATATAGCAATCAGCCCCAGCATTTT. Amino acids: CASSFGTDRRYSNQPQHF. The rearrangement links TRBV7-9 to TRBJ1-5; 7 nucleotides match TRBD1. Germline CDR1 and CDR2: SEHNR and FQNEAQ (reference sequence). The trim removed 3 bases at V and 0 bases at J, leaving 11 bases unmatched. The CDR3 extends over 18 amino acids.

The rearrangement links TRBV6-5 to TRBJ1-1, with D unresolved. The germline CDR1 and CDR2 sequences are MNHEY and SVGAGI. V dropped 6 bases and J dropped 3 bases, with 11 bases sitting between them. This CDR3 is 13 amino acids long. The CDR3: CASSPVGYTEAFF. CDR3 bases: TGTGCCAGCAGCCCCGTCGGGTACACTGAAGCTTTCTTT.

The chain joins TRBV10-3 to TRBJ2-1; 7 bases map to TRBD1. V shed 3 bases, J shed 7 bases, and the junction held 9 bases outside the gene matches. Germline V gene sequence: CDR1 ENHRY, CDR2 SYGVKD. This CDR3 region has 15 residues. The CDR3 protein is CAISDPTGKGNEQFF. CDR3 nucleotide sequence: TGTGCCATCAGTGACCCGACAGGGAAGGGGAATGAGCAGTTCTTC.

The count of this clone is one. J is TRBJ2-7 and V is TRBV5-1, with 8 bases identical to TRBD1. V lost 0 bases, J lost 6 bases, and 11 bases stayed unmatched. Germline lookup yields CDR1 SGHRS and CDR2 YFSETQ. The CDR3 spans 16 residues. The CDR3 protein is CASSLAPGQGAGEQYF. The CDR3 nucleotides read TGCGCCAGCAGCTTGGCCCCCGGGCAGGGGGCCGGCGAGCAGTACTTC.

This clone showed up just once. V is TRBV29-1 and J is TRBJ2-3; the match to TRBD2 covers 7 bases. The V segment lost 4 bases and the J segment 2 bases; nucleotides outside the gene matches: 3. Per the germline V gene, CDR1 is SQVTM and CDR2 is ANQGSEA. The CDR3 loop spans 13 amino acids. Written as DNA, the CDR3 is TGCAGCGTTGGGGCGGGAGTCACAGATACGCAGTATTTT. The encoded protein is CSVGAGVTDTQYF.

The chain recombines TRBV4-2 with TRBJ2-7; no definite D call. Germline CDR1 LGHNA, CDR2 YNFKEQ. The CDR3 is 14 residues long. Trimming pared 0 bases from V and 0 bases from J, leaving 6 bases between. The CDR3 reads CASSQDVGSYEQYF. For the CDR3, the DNA is TGTGCCAGCAGCCAAGATGTCGGCTCCTACGAGCAGTACTTC.

The V and J genes are TRBV2 and TRBJ1-4, with D unclear. Germline CDR1 and CDR2: SNHLY and FYNNEI. Deletions cut 4 bases from V and 3 bases from J, with 6 bases between. The CDR3 has 13 residues. CDR3 region: CASSGGPNEKLFF. The CDR3 DNA reads as TGTGCCAGCAGTGGAGGGCCTAATGAAAAACTGTTTTTT.

J is TRBJ1-2 and V is TRBV29-1; 9 positions agree with TRBD1. V was clipped by 3 bases and J by 4 bases; unmatched bases: 3. CDR1 and CDR2 from the germline V gene are SQVTM and ANQGSEA. The CDR3 consists of 13 residues. CDR3 region: CSVELGQGYGYTF. The CDR3 DNA sequence: TGCAGCGTTGAGCTGGGACAGGGCTATGGCTACACCTTC.